Below, 20 T cell receptor beta chains from the same sample are listed, as sequenced in a study of blood T cell repertoires in COVID-19. This table comes from immunoSEQ multiplex PCR, and its TCRdb copy is limited to in-frame clones, with some not included. Of about 120,000 clones in the sample, more than 75% were seen once. Sequencing input: peripheral blood. These receptors were collected from a woman in her seventies with acute or convalescent COVID-19.

The rearrangement uses TRBV9 and TRBJ1-4; possible D gene TRBD1, 6 bases. Germline V gene sequence: CDR1 SGDLS, CDR2 YYNGEE. This CDR3 has 15 amino acids. Trimming removed 0 bases from V and 7 bases from J, with 13 bases in between. The CDR3 reads CASSVAQGRGEKLFF. DNA for the CDR3: TGTGCCAGCAGCGTAGCTCAGGGGCGCGGTGAAAAACTGTTTTTT. Full variable domain (remainder filled in from reference TRBV9 and TRBJ1-4): DSGVTQTPKHLITATGQRVTLRCSPRSGDLSVYWYQQSLDQGLQFLIQYYNGEERAKGNILERFSAQQFPDLHSELNLSSLELGDSALYFCASSVAQGRGEKLFFGSGTQLSVL.

The rearrangement links TRBV3-1 (or the pseudogene TRBV3-2) to TRBJ2-3; D remains unclear. Germline values: CDR1 LGHDT, CDR2 YNNKEL (reference sequence). V gave up 0 bases and J gave up 0 bases, with 16 bases separating them. This CDR3 is built from 18 residues. The CDR3 DNA follows: TGTGCCAGCAGCCAAGATTCGTTGTCCCCGCTAAGCACAGATACGCAGTATTTT. This codes for CASSQDSLSPLSTDTQYF.

The chain links TRBV1 to TRBJ2-3; no DNA check was done on the table's D call, TRBD2. TRBV1 is designated a pseudogene. The CDR3 sequence is 18 residues long. The CDR3 here is CTSSQGGYGLAKSDTQYF. The CDR3 bases are TGCACCAGCAGCCAGGGAGGGTATGGGCTAGCTAAATCCGATACGCAGTATTTT.

The CDR3 is CASSFGQANTEAFF. The CDR3 DNA reads as TGTGCCAGCAGCTTCGGACAGGCGAACACTGAAGCTTTCTTT. The chain links TRBV7-9 to TRBJ1-1; 7 bases map to TRBD1. Trimming took 3 bases from V and 1 from J; bases not matched to a gene: 2. The V gene's germline CDR1 is SEHNR and CDR2 FQNEAQ (reference sequence). The CDR3 is made up of 14 amino acids.

This chain uses TRBV9 with TRBJ1-6, with 9 bases identical to TRBD1. CDR1 is SGDLS, CDR2 YYNGEE, per germline. The CDR3 length is 17 residues. Trimming at V came to 2 bases and at J to 3 bases, leaving 6 bases not matched to a gene. The CDR3, as DNA: TGTGCCAGCAGCGTGGGGGGGACAGGGAACTATAATTCACCCCTCCACTTT. It translates to CASSVGGTGNYNSPLHF.

The rearrangement links TRBV24-1 to TRBJ1-6, with 9 positions matching TRBD1. CDR1 KGHDR and CDR2 SFDVKD come from the germline V gene. This CDR3 comprises 14 residues. With V trimmed by 7 bases and J by 6 bases, 3 bases remained unmatched. The CDR3 region is CATRGQGGNSPLHF. CDR3 nucleotides: TGTGCCACCAGGGGACAGGGAGGTAATTCACCCCTCCACTTT.

The chain combines TRBV7-2 with TRBJ2-5; TRBD1 agrees at 8 bases. CDR1 is SGHTA, CDR2 FQGNSA, per germline. The CDR3 has 14 residues. With 1 base clipped from V and 9 bases from J, the junction kept 7 bases outside the gene matches. DNA of the CDR3: TGTGCCAGCAGCTTAGTAGCTTTGGACAGGGCCCAGTACTTC. It is translated as CASSLVALDRAQYF.

J is TRBJ1-5 and V is TRBV6-5; tentatively, D is TRBD1 (5 bases). Germline loops: CDR1 MNHEY, CDR2 SVGAGI. CDR3 length: 15 residues. Trimming took off 5 bases at V and 10 bases at J, with 21 bases between the two ends. Here the CDR3 reads CASSLQALQYGPQHF. The CDR3 region has the DNA TGTGCCAGCAGTCTACAGGCTTTACAATATGGACCCCAGCATTTT.

The chain uses TRBV7-9 and TRBJ1-2; possible D gene TRBD1, 6 bases. Per the germline V gene, CDR1 is SEHNR and CDR2 is FQNEAQ (reference sequence). V was pared by 4 bases and J by 5 bases, with 14 bases between. The CDR3 is 14 amino acids. CDR3 amino acids: CASSSGTIKYGYTF. The CDR3 DNA follows: TGTGCCAGCAGCTCCGGGACAATTAAGTATGGCTACACCTTC.

This rearrangement joins TRBV3-1 (or the pseudogene TRBV3-2) to TRBJ1-3, with D uncertain. Trimming left V 2 bases short and J 3 bases short, with 11 bases between. There are 15 residues in the CDR3. Germline V lookup: CDR1 LGHDT, CDR2 YNNKEL (reference sequence). The CDR3 sequence: CASSQSLALGNTIYF. The CDR3 nucleotides are TGTGCCAGCAGCCAAAGTCTGGCCCTTGGAAACACCATATATTTT.

The genes are TRBV9 and TRBJ2-1; weak D call: TRBD2 (7 bases). This CDR3 spans 15 amino acids. V lost 0 bases to trimming and J lost 7 bases, with 14 bases between them. Per the germline V gene, CDR1 is SGDLS and CDR2 is YYNGEE. The CDR3, as DNA: TGTGCCAGCAGCGTAGTGGGGGGGGCCCTAAATGAGCAGTTCTTC. Its protein product is CASSVVGGALNEQFF.

V usage is TRBV7-9 and J usage is TRBJ1-4; D gene unclear. The CDR3 runs 17 residues. Germline loops: CDR1 SEHNR, CDR2 FQNEAQ (reference sequence). Trimming removed 1 base at V and 0 bases at J, with 12 bases between. CDR3 residues: CASSLDLSPTTNEKLFF. Written as DNA, the CDR3 is TGTGCCAGCAGCTTAGATCTGAGTCCTACAACTAATGAAAAACTGTTTTTT.

The chain uses TRBV6-5 and TRBJ1-6, with 8 bases identical to TRBD1. CDR3 size: 14 residues. V shed 4 bases, J shed 13 bases, and the junction held 9 bases outside the gene matches. CDR1 is MNHEY and CDR2 is SVGAGI in the germline V gene. In nucleotides, the CDR3 is TGTGCCAGCAGTTCCGTCCCGGGACAGGTTCCCCTCCACTTT. Residues: CASSSVPGQVPLHF.

The rearrangement uses TRBV5-1 and TRBJ2-2; 7 nucleotides agree with TRBD1. The CDR3 has 17 amino acids. CDR1 SGHRS and CDR2 YFSETQ come from the germline V gene. V lost 4 bases to trimming and J lost 0 bases; unmatched junction nucleotides: 9. The CDR3 here is CASSLISGTANTGELFF. The CDR3 DNA follows: TGCGCCAGCAGCCTGATCTCCGGGACAGCGAACACCGGGGAGCTGTTTTTT.

This clone was picked up one time. V usage is TRBV9 and J usage is TRBJ2-3, with 11 nucleotides matching TRBD2. The CDR3 covers 16 residues. Trimming removed 4 bases from V and 4 bases from J; junction bases left unmatched: 8. Germline loops: CDR1 SGDLS, CDR2 YYNGEE. CDR3 coding DNA: TGTGCCAGCAGCCCCCCGGGACTAGCGGTCCCAGATACGCAGTATTTT. This encodes CASSPPGLAVPDTQYF.

The V and J genes are TRBV5-1 and TRBJ1-2; TRBD1 might be the D (6 bases). The CDR3 extends over 15 amino acids. Germline-derived CDR1 and CDR2 are SGHRS and YFSETQ. V was pared by 0 bases and J by 5 bases, with 14 bases between. CDR3 DNA: TGCGCCAGCAGCTTGGAGCGGGGGGCTTCTTATGGCTACACCTTC. Translation gives CASSLERGASYGYTF.

The rearrangement links TRBV10-3 to TRBJ1-2; 9 nucleotides agree with TRBD1. CDR1 ENHRY and CDR2 SYGVKD come from the germline V gene. J gave up 4 bases and V 7 bases, and 4 bases lay outside the gene matches. This CDR3 has 13 residues. The CDR3 DNA reads TGTGCCATCACATCGGGACAGGGCTATGGCTACACCTTC. This encodes CAITSGQGYGYTF.

This chain joins TRBV5-4 and TRBJ1-5; unclear D gene. V was shortened by 4 bases and J by 3 bases, with 5 bases between the two germline ends. CDR1 is SGHNT, CDR2 YYREEE, per germline (reference sequence). The CDR3 sequence is 12 residues long. As DNA, the CDR3 is TGTGCCAGCAGCCAGGACAATCAGCCCCAGCATTTT. This translates into CASSQDNQPQHF. The whole variable domain, filled in from reference TRBV5-4 and TRBJ1-5, reads ETGVTQSPTHLIKTRGQQVTLRCSSQSGHNTVSWYQQALGQGPQFIFQYYREEENGRGNFPPRFSGLQFPNYSSELNVNALELDDSALYLCASSQDNQPQHFGDGTRLSIL.

The chain employs TRBV27 and TRBJ2-7, with D possibly being TRBD1 (6 bases). CDR3 length: 15 amino acids. The germline CDR1 and CDR2 sequences are MNHEY and SMNVEV (reference sequence). Trimming cost V 7 bases and J 0 bases, with 16 bases left between them. CDR3 sequence reads: CASTVRQGSSYEQYF. The CDR3 DNA reads TGTGCCAGCACAGTTAGGCAGGGGAGCTCCTACGAGCAGTACTTC.

The CDR3 region is CASSQGDRGKNIQYF. As DNA, the CDR3 is TGCGCCAGCAGCCAGGGTGACAGGGGAAAGAACATTCAGTACTTC. V gene TRBV4-1 combines with J gene TRBJ2-4, with 8 positions matching TRBD1. V gave up 3 bases and J gave up 7 bases; unmatched junction bases: 8. The CDR3 runs to 15 residues. Germline lookup yields CDR1 MGHRA and CDR2 YSYEKL.